This TCR beta chain stems from a study of OX40 agonist ivuxolimab in advanced cancers. Sequencing used immunoSEQ multiplex PCR; TCRdb keeps in-frame clones, though not all of them. Of about 17,000 clones listed, roughly nine tenths were seen once; the top ten hold just over 65%. Systemic immunosuppression or a history of autoimmune disease excluded patients. With 3 bases clipped from V and 1 base from J, the junction kept 3 bases outside the gene matches. Looked up from germline, CDR1 is SQVTM and CDR2 is ANQGSEA. The CDR3 spans 14 residues. V usage is TRBV29-1 and J usage is TRBJ2-3; 8 nucleotides line up with TRBD2. The receptor was isolated from an adult with an advanced solid tumor such as melanoma, head and neck, liver or kidney cancer. This sample comprised CD4+ or CD8+ T cells sorted from blood, obtained in a trial of the OX40 agonist ivuxolimab. This CDR3 is CSVDGREGTDTQYF. The CDR3 DNA sequence: TGCAGCGTTGATGGGCGGGAGGGCACAGATACGCAGTATTTT.